This T cell receptor (beta chain) was retrieved from a study of blood T cell repertoires in COVID-19. Study information: Nucleic acid was either cDNA or gDNA, and it came from T cells, B-cell-depleted T cells, or PBMCs.

TCRdb's table, derived via immunoSEQ multiplex PCR, lists solely in-frame clones and lacks some. The sample records about 240,000 clones, around 89% being singletons. Deletions cut 4 bases from V and 4 bases from J, with 19 bases between. Germline V CDR1 and CDR2: SEHNR, FQNEAQ (reference sequence). CDR3 length: 17 residues. This TCR came from a man aged 35 to 55 who had recovered from COVID-19. This chain links TRBV7-9 with TRBJ2-2; a weak D match, TRBD1 (5 bases). The sequenced sample was PBMCs or T cells enriched from blood (not recorded which). The CDR3 is CASSSTGAVSGTGELFF. For the CDR3, the DNA is TGTGCCAGCAGCTCCACTGGGGCAGTCTCGGGCACCGGGGAGCTGTTTTTT.